This record covers a single T cell receptor beta chain. Its antigen is as yet unknown. This specimen comes from a study of graft-versus-host responses after intestinal transplantation. Study-wide context: Recipients got multivisceral, liver-intestinal, or isolated intestinal transplants. The study, taken as a whole, reports: GvH clones were identified in recipient marrow, with some first appearing in ileum or blood. Early after transplant, HvG declines were associated with peak levels of circulating GvH clones.

This CDR3 contains 15 residues. In germline, CDR1 is SGDLS, CDR2 YYNGEE. V was cut by 0 bases and J by 0 bases, with 10 bases left in between. Using immunoSEQ multiplex PCR, the repertoire was profiled, and TCRdb retains in-frame clones only, with some absent. Among under 140,000 clones, 90% to 95% were seen once, and the ten largest hold 0.5% to 0.6%. The gene calls are TRBV9 and TRBJ2-7; D might be TRBD1 or TRBD2, each matching 5 bases. Source: unstimulated CD8+ T cells sorted from spleen or lymph node cells, taken before intestinal transplant. The sequence was obtained from a human donor who received an intestinal transplant. CDR3 coding DNA: TGTGCCAGCAGCGTAGACCCAGGGAGCTCCTACGAGCAGTACTTC. Protein product: CASSVDPGSSYEQYF.